Presented here are 12 T cell receptor beta chains from one specimen sequenced in a study of beta chain features in type 1 diabetes (dated by TCRdb to the late 2010s). Beyond this particular receptor, the publication reports: Type 1 diabetes patients showed a moderate but significant shortening of TCRB CDR3 length in all four CD4+ subsets.

Their antigen targets remain unknown. The library was obtained by the immunoSEQ multiplex PCR assay. The entire amount of isolated RNA was reverse transcribed using the High Capacity cDNA Reverse Transcription Kit, so the sequenced TCRB transcripts were expressed ones. TCRdb's version of the immuneACCESS table is confined to in-frame rearrangements and falls short of the full clone set. An unresolved V gene accounts for under half of the shortfall where checked; the remainder is of unknown origin. This sample comprises around 600,000 clones, 9.5% to 15% of them detected only once. The ten largest clones capture more than 0.1% of the sample. Material for sequencing was naive CD4+ T cells from blood. The sample's cell subset or site, from its label and the paper: true naive CD4+ T cells. These TCRs come from a man aged 25-40 years with type 1 diabetes.

This clone was seen more than once but under ten times. The chain couples TRBV7-3 to TRBJ2-1; 11 bases line up with TRBD2. The V gene end was trimmed by 5 bases and the J gene end by 4 bases; junction bases not matched to a gene: 4. From germline, CDR1 is SGHTA and CDR2 FQGTGA. The CDR3 is 15 amino acids. As DNA, the CDR3 is TGTGCCAGCAGCGTGACTAGCGGGGATTACAATGAGCAGTTCTTC. Amino acids: CASSVTSGDYNEQFF.

The chain employs TRBV28 and TRBJ1-6; weak D call: TRBD1 (5 bases). The germline V gene has CDR1 MDHEN and CDR2 SYDVKM. The CDR3 consists of 14 residues. Trimming removed 6 bases from V and 7 bases from J, with 13 bases in between. The CDR3 loop reads CASRGARGNSPLHF. Written as DNA, the CDR3 is TGTGCCAGCAGAGGGGCCCGAGGGAATTCACCCCTCCACTTT.

V and J are TRBV28 and TRBJ2-1; 7 nucleotides match TRBD1. V was pared by 6 bases and J by 2 bases, with 10 bases of the junction left unmatched. Germline lookup yields CDR1 MDHEN and CDR2 SYDVKM. This CDR3 spans 16 amino acids. The CDR3 reads CASSSSRGLAYNEQFF. CDR3 DNA: TGTGCCAGCAGCTCCTCAAGGGGGCTAGCCTACAATGAGCAGTTCTTC.

The chain carries TRBV4-2 and TRBJ2-1; D is perhaps TRBD2 (6 bases). This CDR3 has 15 residues. Looked up from germline, CDR1 is LGHNA and CDR2 is YNFKEQ. Trimming stripped 0 bases from V and 3 bases from J, with 9 bases between. The CDR3 sequence: CASSQEVADYNEQFF. CDR3 DNA: TGTGCCAGCAGCCAAGAGGTAGCGGACTACAATGAGCAGTTCTTC.

This clone turned up a few times. This chain links TRBV30 with TRBJ1-2, with D perhaps matching TRBD1 (6 bases). This CDR3 region has 13 residues. The germline gives CDR1 GTSNPN, CDR2 SVGIG (reference sequence). V lost 1 base and J 4 bases, leaving 10 bases between the germline ends. The CDR3 bases are TGTGCCTGGAGTGAAAGGGGGTCCTATGGCTACACCTTC. This encodes CAWSERGSYGYTF.

This clone was detected only a few times. V is TRBV30 and J is TRBJ2-3; D may be TRBD2 (5 bases). The CDR3 has 13 residues. Germline V lookup: CDR1 GTSNPN, CDR2 SVGIG (reference sequence). The germline V and J ends were trimmed by 5 bases and 2 bases, with 11 bases remaining between them. The CDR3 bases are TGTGCCTGGGGGAGCAAATCCACAGATACGCAGTATTTT. This gives the protein CAWGSKSTDTQYF.

This clone appeared a few times. The chain uses TRBV7-2 and TRBJ1-2; weak D call: TRBD1 (5 bases). The germline V and J ends were trimmed by 1 base and 7 bases, with 10 bases remaining between them. Germline CDR1 SGHTA, CDR2 FQGNSA. The CDR3 is made up of 13 amino acids. This CDR3 reads CASSLEGLAGYTF. The CDR3 DNA sequence: TGTGCCAGCAGCTTAGAGGGGTTGGCTGGCTACACCTTC.

Details on this clone: The same CDR3 can be traced to other DNA sequences in this sample. The gene calls are TRBV5-6 and TRBJ1-1; D uncertain. CDR3 length: 12 residues. The V gene's germline CDR1 is SGHDT and CDR2 YYEEEE. The V gene lost 1 base and the J gene lost 1 base, with 2 bases spanning the gap. CDR3 sequence reads: CASSLTNTEAFF. CDR3 in DNA: TGTGCCAGCAGCTTGACGAACACTGAAGCTTTCTTT.

This clone was seen more than once but under ten times. The V gene is TRBV10-2, the J gene TRBJ1-6; 7 bases align to TRBD1. The CDR3 totals 16 residues. The V segment lost 0 bases and the J segment 9 bases; nucleotides outside the gene matches: 8. CDR1 is WSHSY, CDR2 SAAADI, per germline. In nucleotides, the CDR3 is TGCGCCAGCAGTGAGTCCCCGACAGGGCGGGGTTCACCCCTCCACTTT. Residues: CASSESPTGRGSPLHF.

This clone was seen a few times. V is TRBV7-9 and J is TRBJ2-5; 7 bases agree with TRBD2. The CDR3 loop spans 15 amino acids. Germline-derived CDR1 and CDR2 are SEHNR and FQNEAQ (reference sequence). The ends lost 5 bases at V and 1 base at J; junction bases unmatched: 7. CDR3 region: CASSPTGGIQETQYF. The CDR3, as DNA: TGTGCCAGCAGCCCCACGGGGGGTATCCAAGAGACCCAGTACTTC.

This chain links TRBV4-3 with TRBJ1-3; D is possibly TRBD1 (6 bases). Trimming left V 3 bases short and J 8 bases short, with 11 bases between. In germline, CDR1 is LGHNA, CDR2 YSLEER. The CDR3 covers 13 residues. CDR3 nucleotide sequence: TGCGCCAGCAGCCAGGGGGCTACGGACACCATATATTTT. It translates to CASSQGATDTIYF.

The sample holds a few counts of this clone. Other DNA variants within this sample encode the same CDR3. The chain is built from TRBV27 and TRBJ1-2; TRBD1 aligns across 8 bases. The germline V gene has CDR1 MNHEY and CDR2 SMNVEV (reference sequence). V lost 6 bases to trimming and J lost 8 bases; unmatched junction nucleotides: 5. The length of the CDR3 is 12 residues. The chain's CDR3 is CASSPGQGGYTF. CDR3 in DNA: TGTGCCAGCAGCCCTGGACAGGGCGGCTACACCTTC.